This TCR beta chain was captured by sequencing in a study of beta chain features in type 1 diabetes. Whole-study results and caveats: A moderate, significant TCRB CDR3 shortening appeared in type 1 diabetes across four CD4+ subsets.

Since all of the isolated RNA was reverse transcribed, expressed TCRB transcripts were what got sequenced. Assay used: immunoSEQ multiplex PCR; TCRdb lists only in-frame clones, some missing. The sample has tens of thousands of clones; about 48% are singletons. Every donor had blood drawn once into heparin, approximately 110 mL on average. CD4+ naive, central memory, regulatory and stem cell-like memory subsets were isolated by sorting on CD45RO/CCR7/CD25/CD127/CD95/CD27. CDR3 length equals 15 residues. In germline, CDR1 is MGHRA, CDR2 YSYEKL. With 4 bases removed from V and 2 bases from J, the gap between germline ends came to 12 bases. With regard to this clone: Its antigen is not known.

Source material: stem cell memory CD4+ T cells from blood. This chain connects TRBV4-1 to TRBJ2-1, with D possibly TRBD2 on 6 matching bases. The clonotype originates from a young man with type 1 diabetes. CDR3 coding DNA: TGCGCCAGCAGCCGTAGCGGAAGGACCTACAATGAGCAGTTCTTC. It codes for CASSRSGRTYNEQFF.